The entry that follows covers one T cell receptor (beta chain) sequence. The same CDR3 can be traced to other DNA sequences in this sample. This record comes from a study of blood T cell repertoires in COVID-19. Study details: Sources were T cells, B-cell-depleted T cells, or PBMCs; the material itself was cDNA or gDNA.

V was cut by 3 bases and J by 12 bases, with 6 bases left in between. This CDR3 region has 11 residues. Generated by immunoSEQ multiplex PCR, the TCRdb table keeps only in-frame clones and is missing some. The table includes some 180,000 clones, approximately 90% detected once. The rearrangement links TRBV12-3 or TRBV12-4 to TRBJ1-6; no reliable D call. Sequencing was done on a sample of peripheral blood. This TCR was sampled from a man aged 60 to 69 with active or convalescent COVID-19. The CDR3 reads CASSLGGPLHF. In nucleotides, the CDR3 is TGTGCCAGCAGTTTGGGAGGACCCCTCCACTTT.